This T cell receptor (beta chain) is from a study of CD8 T cells in ankylosing spondylitis. General study findings and limits: Ankylosing spondylitis blood seemed to carry a telltale TCR beta motif made of fewer than 10 highly homologous variants. Some of the motif variants had earlier been found in reactive arthritis patients' fluid and blood.

In the case of this clonotype: The antigen remains unidentified.

TCRdb re-called the 5' RACE reads with MiXCR, one entry per CDR3 protein. In the table there are under 300,000 distinct CDR3 sequences, over 15% of which are singletons. The CDR3 contains 13 residues. With V trimmed by 3 bases and J by 3 bases, 5 bases remained unmatched. From germline, CDR1 is DFQATT and CDR2 SNEGSKA (reference sequence). This clonotype originated in a male donor with ankylosing spondylitis or in good health (not recorded which). Source material: blood, either unsorted or a sorted T cell fraction (not recorded which). The V call is TRBV20-1, the J call TRBJ2-7, with 7 positions matching TRBD1. The CDR3, as DNA: TGCAGTGCTAGGGACAGGTCCTTCTACGAGCAGTACTTC. It codes for CSARDRSFYEQYF.